The 27 T cell receptor beta chains given below trace back to one sample, sequenced in a study of cytomegalovirus exposure and HLA in healthy donors. A multiplex PCR was run with 60 Vbeta primers and 13 Jbeta primers. Sequenced by immunoSEQ multiplex PCR; TCRdb stores in-frame clones only, minus some. The table lists tens of thousands of clones, 82% of them singletons. The specimen was PBMCs. The receptors derive from a man aged 18 to 29 in good health and CMV-seronegative.

The chain has TRBV4-1 and TRBJ2-7; 8 positions match TRBD1. The CDR3 spans 16 residues. J was trimmed by 3 bases and V by 2 bases; bases with no gene match: 9. Germline V lookup: CDR1 MGHRA, CDR2 YSYEKL. The CDR3, as DNA: TGCGCCAGCAGCCAACCCGGGGGACAGGTCAACTACGAGCAGTACTTC. This translates into CASSQPGGQVNYEQYF.

The genes are TRBV7-8 and TRBJ2-3, with D tentatively TRBD1 (5 bases). The CDR3 length is 15 residues. Germline V gene data show CDR1 as SGHVS and CDR2 as FQNEAQ. V was trimmed by 0 bases and J by 4 bases, leaving 11 bases between them. The CDR3 sequence: CASSLAWTYSDTQYF. CDR3 bases: TGTGCCAGCAGCTTAGCATGGACATACTCAGATACGCAGTATTTT.

The CDR3 DNA sequence: TGTGCCAGCAGCTTAGCGCAGGTCTCCTATAATTCACCCCTCCACTTT. It yields the protein CASSLAQVSYNSPLHF. The chain is built from TRBV7-8 and TRBJ1-6, with unresolved D. CDR3 size: 16 residues. V dropped 0 bases and J dropped 0 bases, with 6 bases sitting between them. CDR1 is SGHVS, CDR2 FQNEAQ, per germline.

This clone was detected only once. V usage is TRBV30 and J usage is TRBJ1-2; TRBD1 matches 7 bases. V lost 0 bases, J lost 7 bases, and 8 bases stayed unmatched. This CDR3 region has 14 residues. The germline V gene encodes CDR1 GTSNPN and CDR2 SVGIG (reference sequence). The CDR3, as DNA: TGTGCCTGGAGTGTATCCAGGGGGAAGAGTGGCTACACCTTC. Its translation is CAWSVSRGKSGYTF.

This clone was counted between two and nine times. The chain employs TRBV4-3 and TRBJ1-3; TRBD1 might be the D (5 bases). This CDR3 is built from 20 residues. Germline CDR1 reads LGHNA; CDR2 reads YSLEER. V was cut by 0 bases and J by 4 bases, with 25 bases left in between. CDR3 protein: CASSQENRALPGTTGNTIYF. The CDR3 DNA sequence: TGCGCCAGCAGCCAAGAAAATAGGGCGCTACCGGGGACTACCGGAAACACCATATATTTT.

The rearrangement uses TRBV30 and TRBJ1-3, with no clear D. Germline-derived CDR1 and CDR2 are GTSNPN and SVGIG (reference sequence). This CDR3 is built from 15 residues. The V gene lost 7 bases and the J gene lost 0 bases, with 16 bases spanning the gap. The CDR3 sequence is CAFFELSSSGNTIYF. CDR3 nucleotides: TGTGCCTTCTTTGAATTATCTAGCTCTGGAAACACCATATATTTT.

This clone occurred a few times. The chain carries TRBV11-3 and TRBJ2-2; perhaps TRBD1 as D (6 bases). The CDR3 spans 13 residues. Germline V lookup: CDR1 SGHNT, CDR2 YENEEA. Trimming shortened V by 5 bases and J by 4 bases, and 8 bases separated the two germline ends. The CDR3 here is CASSRRGTGELFF. In nucleotides, the CDR3 is TGTGCCAGCAGCCGCAGGGGCACCGGGGAGCTGTTTTTT.

V gene TRBV6-5 combines with J gene TRBJ2-7; a possible D gene is TRBD1 (6 bases). Trimming left V 2 bases short and J 7 bases short, with 9 bases between. CDR1 and CDR2 from the germline V gene are MNHEY and SVGAGI. The CDR3 totals 12 residues. The CDR3 reads CASSYGGKEQYF. The CDR3 DNA reads TGTGCCAGCAGTTACGGGGGCAAGGAGCAGTACTTC.

This clone was picked up a small number of times. The V gene is TRBV10-2, the J gene TRBJ1-4; D not certain. CDR1 is WSHSY, CDR2 SAAADI, per germline. The CDR3 sequence is 13 residues long. V lost 6 bases to trimming and J lost 8 bases, with 13 bases between them. For the CDR3, the DNA is TGCGCCAGCAGCCGCCCAAGAGGGGAAAAACTGTTTTTT. This encodes CASSRPRGEKLFF.

The gene calls are TRBV6-5 and TRBJ1-4; 7 bases match TRBD1. The CDR3 has 15 residues. In germline, CDR1 is MNHEY, CDR2 SVGAGI. V lost 2 bases, J lost 4 bases, and 4 bases stayed unmatched. This chain's CDR3 is CASSYHDRVNEKLFF. CDR3 bases: TGTGCCAGCAGTTACCACGACAGGGTTAATGAAAAACTGTTTTTT.

The rearrangement joins TRBV7-9 to TRBJ2-5; D gene uncertain. With 4 bases removed from V and 5 bases from J, the gap between germline ends came to 5 bases. This CDR3 is 11 amino acids long. Germline CDR1 and CDR2: SEHNR and FQNEAQ (reference sequence). The CDR3 spells CASSSRETQYF. In nucleotides, the CDR3 is TGTGCCAGCAGCTCCAGGGAGACCCAGTACTTC.

The rearrangement links TRBV7-2 to TRBJ2-1; D ambiguous. The germline V gene has CDR1 SGHTA and CDR2 FQGNSA. V was trimmed by 0 bases and J by 9 bases, leaving 9 bases between them. The CDR3 has 13 amino acids. The CDR3 coding sequence is TGTGCCAGCAGCTTAGCCCCAGTTTTTGAGCAGTTCTTC. Amino acid sequence: CASSLAPVFEQFF. The full variable domain, rest sourced from reference TRBV7-2 and TRBJ2-1, is GAGVSQSPSNKVTEKGKDVELRCDPISGHTALYWYRQSLGQGLEFLIYFQGNSAPDKSGLPSDRFSAERTGGSVSTLTIQRTQQEDSAVYLCASSLAPVFEQFFGPGTRLTVL.

J is TRBJ1-4 and V is TRBV27; D is uncertain. Per the germline V gene, CDR1 is MNHEY and CDR2 is SMNVEV (reference sequence). The CDR3 extends over 12 amino acids. Between the trimmed V and J ends, which lost 3 bases and 10 bases, there was a span of 9 bases. Here the CDR3 DNA reads TGTGCCAGCAGTTTTCGGCCGGGAAAACTGTTTTTT. This sequence encodes CASSFRPGKLFF.

CDR3 DNA: TGTGCCAGCAGTCTCAACAGGGGGCGGGGAGAAAAACTGTTTTTT. It is translated as CASSLNRGRGEKLFF. The chain has TRBV28 and TRBJ1-4; 9 positions match TRBD1. Per germline, CDR1 MDHEN and CDR2 SYDVKM. The length of the CDR3 is 15 residues. Germline trimming cut 5 bases from V and 8 bases from J; bases unmatched to any gene: 9.

The V call is TRBV5-1, the J call TRBJ2-7; a weak D match, TRBD2 (6 bases). V was trimmed by 4 bases and J by 2 bases, leaving 10 bases between them. There are 13 residues in the CDR3. Germline CDR1 reads SGHRS; CDR2 reads YFSETQ. CDR3 region: CASSRGGTYEQYF. The CDR3 nucleotides are TGCGCCAGCAGCCGGGGCGGGACCTACGAGCAGTACTTC.

The chain uses TRBV4-3 and TRBJ2-1, with 11 bases lining up with TRBD2. The CDR3 loop spans 19 amino acids. The V gene's germline CDR1 is LGHNA and CDR2 YSLEER. V was clipped by 0 bases and J by 0 bases; unmatched bases: 7. The CDR3 protein is CASSQELLAGGYSYNEQFF. CDR3 nucleotides: TGCGCCAGCAGCCAAGAATTGCTAGCGGGGGGCTACTCCTACAATGAGCAGTTCTTC.

The chain employs TRBV29-1 and TRBJ2-3; no clear D. The germline CDR1 and CDR2 sequences are SQVTM and ANQGSEA. CDR3 length equals 15 residues. The ends were cut back, 0 bases at V and 1 base at J, with 11 bases in the middle. The CDR3: CSVEEGRQGTDTQYF. As DNA, the CDR3 is TGCAGCGTTGAAGAGGGTAGGCAGGGCACAGATACGCAGTATTTT.

This chain uses TRBV7-6 with TRBJ2-7, with D possibly TRBD1 on 6 matching bases. V was shortened by 0 bases and J by 3 bases, with 12 bases between the two germline ends. Looked up from germline, CDR1 is SGHVS and CDR2 is FNYEAQ. The CDR3 is made up of 15 amino acids. The DNA for the CDR3 is TGTGCCAGCAGCTTAGCTGCAGGACAGCGCTACGAGCAGTACTTC. It is translated as CASSLAAGQRYEQYF.

This rearrangement joins TRBV19 to TRBJ1-5, with D hard to call. Germline lookup yields CDR1 LNHDA and CDR2 SQIVND (reference sequence). Between the trimmed V and J ends, which lost 3 bases and 4 bases, there was a span of 7 bases. This CDR3 is built from 13 residues. The CDR3 DNA reads as TGTGCCAGTAGTATTAGTCGAAATCAGCCCCAGCATTTT. This codes for CASSISRNQPQHF.

This sequence joins TRBV20-1 and TRBJ2-5, with D uncertain. Germline assignment: CDR1 DFQATT and CDR2 SNEGSKA (reference sequence). CDR3 length equals 11 residues. V lost 3 bases and J lost 2, with 4 bases in between. The CDR3 region is CSASKQETQYF. CDR3 DNA sequence: TGCAGTGCTAGCAAACAAGAGACCCAGTACTTC.

This chain links TRBV18 with TRBJ1-2; possibly TRBD1 for D (5 bases). Trimming removed 2 bases from V and 5 bases from J, with 15 bases in between. Germline loops: CDR1 KGHSH, CDR2 LQKENI. The CDR3 consists of 15 residues. The CDR3 reads CASSPGGATPYGYTF. In DNA form, the CDR3 reads TGTGCCAGCTCACCAGGCGGGGCTACACCATATGGCTACACCTTC.

Points on this clone: A junction end diverges from the germline sequence, so it may reflect a read error. The rearrangement links TRBV27 to TRBJ2-7, with 11 bases fitting TRBD1. The CDR3 sequence is 14 residues long. The germline CDR1 and CDR2 sequences are MNHEY and SMNVEV (reference sequence). Here the CDR3 reads CASSLVGQGDEQYF. The CDR3 nucleotides read TGTGCCAGCAGTTTAGTGGGACAGGGGGACGAGCAGTACTTT.

The rearrangement links TRBV27 to TRBJ1-2, with D hard to call. Germline values: CDR1 MNHEY, CDR2 SMNVEV (reference sequence). The CDR3 runs 14 residues. The V gene lost 0 bases and the J gene lost 1 base, with 6 bases spanning the gap. The CDR3 reads CASSLSPGNYGYTF. The CDR3 nucleotides read TGTGCCAGCAGTTTATCTCCAGGTAACTATGGCTACACCTTC.

Only one count was recorded for this clone. The gene calls are TRBV5-1 and TRBJ2-2; 12 positions match TRBD2. The V segment lost 4 bases and the J segment 6 bases; nucleotides outside the gene matches: 7. This CDR3 spans 16 amino acids. Germline CDR1 SGHRS, CDR2 YFSETQ. The CDR3: CASSQQGLAGSGELFF. CDR3 nucleotides: TGCGCCAGCAGCCAGCAGGGACTAGCGGGCTCCGGGGAGCTGTTTTTT. Full variable domain (remainder filled in from reference TRBV5-1 and TRBJ2-2): KAGVTQTPRYLIKTRGQQVTLSCSPISGHRSVSWYQQTPGQGLQFLFEYFSETQRNKGNFPGRFSGRQFSNSRSEMNVSTLELGDSALYLCASSQQGLAGSGELFFGEGSRLTVL.

The rearrangement uses TRBV14 and TRBJ2-2, with D possibly TRBD1 on 5 matching bases. This CDR3 region has 14 residues. Germline values: CDR1 SGHDN, CDR2 FVKESK. V lost 1 base and J 7 bases, leaving 10 bases between the germline ends. CDR3 DNA: TGTGCCAGCAGCCAAGTAACTGACAGCGGGGAGCTGTTTTTT. Its protein product is CASSQVTDSGELFF.

The chain couples TRBV7-9 to TRBJ2-1, with a tentative D call TRBD2 (5 bases). The CDR3 contains 17 residues. Germline CDR1 SEHNR, CDR2 FQNEAQ (reference sequence). V was shortened by 5 bases and J by 0 bases, with 17 bases between the two germline ends. The CDR3 coding sequence is TGTGCCAGCAGCCCCCCCCGATTAGGGAGCTCCTACAATGAGCAGTTCTTC. Protein sequence: CASSPPRLGSSYNEQFF.

The chain links TRBV19 to TRBJ1-1; 10 bases match TRBD1. Germline V CDR1 and CDR2: LNHDA, SQIVND (reference sequence). The CDR3 runs to 13 residues. The junction had 4 bases not matched to a gene; V was cut back by 5 bases and J by 7 bases. In DNA, the CDR3 is TGTGCCAGTAGTTTGGACAGGGGGAATGAAGCTTTCTTT. Translated: CASSLDRGNEAFF.